This T cell receptor beta chain comes out of a study of cytomegalovirus exposure and HLA in healthy donors. Germline lookup yields CDR1 GTSNPN and CDR2 SVGIG (reference sequence). The V segment lost 1 base and the J segment 5 bases; nucleotides outside the gene matches: 0. The CDR3 totals 13 residues. PCR used 60 Vbeta primers and 13 Jbeta primers. Some clones are missing from TCRdb's copy, which holds only in-frame ones; the method was immunoSEQ multiplex PCR. Among some 100,000 clones listed, 74% were seen once. The clonotype was recovered from a woman aged 45-60 years in good health and CMV-seropositive. Sequences were obtained from PBMCs. The chain uses TRBV30 and TRBJ2-2; 8 positions agree with TRBD1. CDR3 protein: CAWSGQGTGELFF. Here the CDR3 DNA reads TGTGCCTGGAGTGGACAGGGGACCGGGGAGCTGTTTTTT. The full variable domain, its missing parts supplied by reference TRBV30 and TRBJ2-2, is SQTIHQWPATLVQPVGSPLSLECTVEGTSNPNLYWYRQAAGRGLQLLFYSVGIGQISSEVPQNLSASRPQDRQFILSSKKLLLSDSGFYLCAWSGQGTGELFFGEGSRLTVL.